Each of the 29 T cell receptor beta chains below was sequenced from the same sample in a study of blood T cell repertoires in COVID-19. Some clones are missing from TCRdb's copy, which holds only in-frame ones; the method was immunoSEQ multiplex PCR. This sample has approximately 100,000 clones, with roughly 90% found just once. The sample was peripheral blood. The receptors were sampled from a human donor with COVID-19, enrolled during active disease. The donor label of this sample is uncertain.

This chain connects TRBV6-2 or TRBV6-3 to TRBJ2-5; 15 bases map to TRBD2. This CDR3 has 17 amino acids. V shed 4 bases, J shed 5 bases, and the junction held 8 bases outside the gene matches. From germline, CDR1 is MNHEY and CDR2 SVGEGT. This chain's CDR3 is CASSWTSGRAGLETQYF. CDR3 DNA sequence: TGTGCCAGCAGTTGGACTAGCGGGAGGGCCGGATTGGAGACCCAGTACTTC.

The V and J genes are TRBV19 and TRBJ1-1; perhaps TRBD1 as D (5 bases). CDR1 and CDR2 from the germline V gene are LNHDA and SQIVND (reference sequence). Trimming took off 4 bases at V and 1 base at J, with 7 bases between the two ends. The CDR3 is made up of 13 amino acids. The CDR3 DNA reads TGTGCCAGTAGTACGACAGAGAACACTGAAGCTTTCTTT. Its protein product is CASSTTENTEAFF.

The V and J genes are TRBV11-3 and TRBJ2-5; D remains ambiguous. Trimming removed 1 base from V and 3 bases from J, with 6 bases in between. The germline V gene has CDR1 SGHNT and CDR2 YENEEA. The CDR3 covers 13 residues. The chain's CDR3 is CASSLGEEETQYF. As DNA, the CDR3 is TGTGCCAGCAGCTTAGGAGAAGAAGAGACCCAGTACTTC.

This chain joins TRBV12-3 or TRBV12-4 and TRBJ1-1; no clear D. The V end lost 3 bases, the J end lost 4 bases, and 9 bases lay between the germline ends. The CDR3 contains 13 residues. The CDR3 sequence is CASSFFRGTEAFF. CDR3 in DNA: TGTGCCAGCAGTTTTTTTCGGGGCACTGAAGCTTTCTTT.

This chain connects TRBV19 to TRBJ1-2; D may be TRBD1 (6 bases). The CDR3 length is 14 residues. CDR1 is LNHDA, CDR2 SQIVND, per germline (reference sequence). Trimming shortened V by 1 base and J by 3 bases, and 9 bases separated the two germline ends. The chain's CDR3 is CASSIVRTDYGYTF. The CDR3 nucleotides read TGTGCCAGTAGTATAGTGCGGACAGACTATGGCTACACCTTC.

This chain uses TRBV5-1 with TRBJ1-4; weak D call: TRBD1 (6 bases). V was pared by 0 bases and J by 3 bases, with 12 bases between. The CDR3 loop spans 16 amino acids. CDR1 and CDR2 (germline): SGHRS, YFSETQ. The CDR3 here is CASSLAGQSPNEKLFF. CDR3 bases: TGCGCCAGCAGCTTGGCCGGACAGAGTCCTAATGAAAAACTGTTTTTT. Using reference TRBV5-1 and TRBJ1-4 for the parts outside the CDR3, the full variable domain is KAGVTQTPRYLIKTRGQQVTLSCSPISGHRSVSWYQQTPGQGLQFLFEYFSETQRNKGNFPGRFSGRQFSNSRSEMNVSTLELGDSALYLCASSLAGQSPNEKLFFGSGTQLSVL.

This CDR3 reads CASRPSLGRGETQYF. The CDR3 nucleotides read TGCGCCAGCAGACCTTCGTTGGGGCGGGGAGAGACCCAGTACTTC. The chain uses TRBV5-1 and TRBJ2-5; maybe TRBD2 (6 bases). V lost 5 bases and J 4 bases, leaving 18 bases between the germline ends. CDR1 is SGHRS, CDR2 YFSETQ, per germline. CDR3 length equals 15 residues.

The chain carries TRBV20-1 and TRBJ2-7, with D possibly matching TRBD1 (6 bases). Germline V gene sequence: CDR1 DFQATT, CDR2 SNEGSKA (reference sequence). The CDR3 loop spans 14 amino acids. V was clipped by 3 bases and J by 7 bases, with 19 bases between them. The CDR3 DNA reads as TGCAGTGCTAGTTGGGACAAGGGGATTCAGGAGCAGTACTTC. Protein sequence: CSASWDKGIQEQYF.

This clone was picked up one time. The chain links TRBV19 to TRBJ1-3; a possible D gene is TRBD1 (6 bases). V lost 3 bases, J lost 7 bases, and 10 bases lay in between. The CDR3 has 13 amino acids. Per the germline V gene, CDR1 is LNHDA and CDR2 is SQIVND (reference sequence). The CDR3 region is CASSIGGRNTIYF. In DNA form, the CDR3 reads TGTGCCAGTAGTATCGGGGGGCGGAACACCATATATTTT.

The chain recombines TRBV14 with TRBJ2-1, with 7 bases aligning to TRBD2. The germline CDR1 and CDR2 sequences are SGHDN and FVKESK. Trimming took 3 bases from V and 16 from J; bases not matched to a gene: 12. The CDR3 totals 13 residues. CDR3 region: CASSQGQLAVYFF. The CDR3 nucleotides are TGTGCCAGCAGCCAGGGGCAGCTAGCGGTGTATTTCTTC.

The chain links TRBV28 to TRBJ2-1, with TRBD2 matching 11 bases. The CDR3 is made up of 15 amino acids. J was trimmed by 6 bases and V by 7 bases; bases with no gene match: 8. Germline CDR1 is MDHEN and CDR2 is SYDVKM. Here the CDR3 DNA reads TGTGCCAGCACCTCCTTAGCGGGGGGGCGCAATGAGCAGTTCTTC. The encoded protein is CASTSLAGGRNEQFF. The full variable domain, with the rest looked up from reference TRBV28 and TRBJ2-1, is DVKVTQSSRYLVKRTGEKVFLECVQDMDHENMFWYRQDPGLGLRLIYFSYDVKMKEKGDIPEGYSVSREKKERFSLILESASTNQTSMYLCASTSLAGGRNEQFFGPGTRLTVL.

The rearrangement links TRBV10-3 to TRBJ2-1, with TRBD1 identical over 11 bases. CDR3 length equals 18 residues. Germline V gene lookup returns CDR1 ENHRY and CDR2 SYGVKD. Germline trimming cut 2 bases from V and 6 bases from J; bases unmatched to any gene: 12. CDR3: CAISEPLRVGTGGNEQFF. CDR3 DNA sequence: TGTGCCATCAGTGAGCCCCTTCGAGTAGGGACAGGGGGCAATGAGCAGTTCTTC.

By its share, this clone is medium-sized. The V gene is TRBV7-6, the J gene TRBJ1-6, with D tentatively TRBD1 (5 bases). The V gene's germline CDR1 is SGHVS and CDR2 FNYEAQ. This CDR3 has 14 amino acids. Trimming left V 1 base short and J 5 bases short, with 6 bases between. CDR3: CASSLEGNNSPLHF. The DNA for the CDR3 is TGTGCCAGCAGCTTAGAGGGGAATAATTCACCCCTCCACTTT.

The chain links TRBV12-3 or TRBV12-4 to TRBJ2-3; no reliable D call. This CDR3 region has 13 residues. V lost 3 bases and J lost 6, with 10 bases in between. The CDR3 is CASSFTPRDTQYF. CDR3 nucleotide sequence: TGTGCCAGCAGTTTCACCCCGCGGGATACGCAGTATTTT.

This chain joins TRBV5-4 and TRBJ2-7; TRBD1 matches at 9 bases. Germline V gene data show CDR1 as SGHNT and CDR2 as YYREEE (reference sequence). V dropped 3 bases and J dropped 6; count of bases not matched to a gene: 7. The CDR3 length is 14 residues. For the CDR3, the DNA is TGTGCCAGCAGCTACGACAGGGGGTCGGGCGAGCAGTACTTC. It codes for CASSYDRGSGEQYF.

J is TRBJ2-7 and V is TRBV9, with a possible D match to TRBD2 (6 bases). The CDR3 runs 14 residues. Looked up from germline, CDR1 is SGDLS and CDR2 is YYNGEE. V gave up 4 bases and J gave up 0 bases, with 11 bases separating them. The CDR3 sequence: CASSKSSDSYEQYF. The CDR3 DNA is TGTGCCAGCAGCAAGTCTAGCGACTCCTACGAGCAGTACTTC.

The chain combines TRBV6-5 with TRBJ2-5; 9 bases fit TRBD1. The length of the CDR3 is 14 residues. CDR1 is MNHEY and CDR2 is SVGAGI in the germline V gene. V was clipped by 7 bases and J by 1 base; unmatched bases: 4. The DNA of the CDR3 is TGTGCCAGCATACAGGGGGCAGCCCAAGAGACCCAGTACTTC. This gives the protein CASIQGAAQETQYF.

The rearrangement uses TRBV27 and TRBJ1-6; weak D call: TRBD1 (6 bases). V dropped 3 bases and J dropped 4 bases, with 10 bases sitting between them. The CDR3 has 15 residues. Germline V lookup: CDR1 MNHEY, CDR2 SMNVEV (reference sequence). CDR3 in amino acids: CASSFRGAYNSPLHF. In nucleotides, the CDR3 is TGTGCCAGCAGTTTCAGGGGAGCTTATAATTCACCCCTCCACTTT.

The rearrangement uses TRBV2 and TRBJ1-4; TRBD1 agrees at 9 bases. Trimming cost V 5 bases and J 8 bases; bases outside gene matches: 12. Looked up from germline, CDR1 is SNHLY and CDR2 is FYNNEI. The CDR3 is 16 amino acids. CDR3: CASSWGGGQGREKLFF. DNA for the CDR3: TGTGCCAGCAGTTGGGGCGGGGGACAGGGTAGAGAAAAACTGTTTTTT.

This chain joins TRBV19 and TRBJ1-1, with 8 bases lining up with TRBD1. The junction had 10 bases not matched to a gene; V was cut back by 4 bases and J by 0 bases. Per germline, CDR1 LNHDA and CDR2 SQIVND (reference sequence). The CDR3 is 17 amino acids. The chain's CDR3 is CASSTRQGSAMNTEAFF. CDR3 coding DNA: TGTGCCAGTAGTACCAGACAGGGGTCGGCAATGAACACTGAAGCTTTCTTT.

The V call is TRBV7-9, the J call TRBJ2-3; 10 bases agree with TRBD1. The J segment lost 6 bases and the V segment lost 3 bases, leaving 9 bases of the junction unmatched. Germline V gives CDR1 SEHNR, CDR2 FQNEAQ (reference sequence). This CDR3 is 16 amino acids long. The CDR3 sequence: CASSFRGQGSSDTQYF. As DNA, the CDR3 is TGTGCCAGCAGCTTCCGGGGACAGGGGTCGTCTGATACGCAGTATTTT.

This CDR3 reads CASRREEGETQYF. DNA of the CDR3: TGTGCCAGCAGGCGGGAGGAGGGAGAGACCCAGTACTTC. This chain connects TRBV2 to TRBJ2-5; TRBD2 matches 8 bases. J was trimmed by 4 bases and V by 6 bases; bases with no gene match: 4. The CDR3 extends over 13 amino acids. Germline V gene sequence: CDR1 SNHLY, CDR2 FYNNEI.

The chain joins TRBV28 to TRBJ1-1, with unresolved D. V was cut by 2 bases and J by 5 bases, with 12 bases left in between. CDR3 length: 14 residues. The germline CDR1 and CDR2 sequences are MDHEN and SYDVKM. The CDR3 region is CASSLGGSGTEAFF. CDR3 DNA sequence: TGTGCCAGCAGTTTAGGAGGGTCGGGTACTGAAGCTTTCTTT. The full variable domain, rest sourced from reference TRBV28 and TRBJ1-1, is DVKVTQSSRYLVKRTGEKVFLECVQDMDHENMFWYRQDPGLGLRLIYFSYDVKMKEKGDIPEGYSVSREKKERFSLILESASTNQTSMYLCASSLGGSGTEAFFGQGTRLTVV.

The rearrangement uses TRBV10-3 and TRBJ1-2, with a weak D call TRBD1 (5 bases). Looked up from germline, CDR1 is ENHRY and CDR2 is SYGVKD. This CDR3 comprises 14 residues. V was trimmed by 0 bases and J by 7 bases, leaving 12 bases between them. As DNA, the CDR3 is TGTGCCATCAGTGAGTCCCAGGGCGCTCGTGGCTACACCTTC. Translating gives CAISESQGARGYTF.

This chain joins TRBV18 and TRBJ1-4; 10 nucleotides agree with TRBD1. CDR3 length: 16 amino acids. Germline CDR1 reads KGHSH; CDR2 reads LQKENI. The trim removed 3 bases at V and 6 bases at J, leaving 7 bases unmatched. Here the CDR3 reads CASSPPLGTGDEKLFF. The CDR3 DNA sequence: TGTGCCAGCTCACCCCCTTTGGGGACAGGGGATGAAAAACTGTTTTTT.

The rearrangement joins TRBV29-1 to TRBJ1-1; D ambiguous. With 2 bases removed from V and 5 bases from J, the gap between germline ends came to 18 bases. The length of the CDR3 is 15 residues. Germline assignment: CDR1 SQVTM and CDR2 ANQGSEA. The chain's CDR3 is CSVEPSRGMVTEAFF. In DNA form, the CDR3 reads TGCAGCGTTGAACCATCGCGAGGGATGGTAACTGAAGCTTTCTTT.

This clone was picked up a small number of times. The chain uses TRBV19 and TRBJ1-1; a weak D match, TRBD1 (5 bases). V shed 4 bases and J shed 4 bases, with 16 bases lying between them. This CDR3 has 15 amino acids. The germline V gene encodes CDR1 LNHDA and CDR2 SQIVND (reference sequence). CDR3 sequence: CASSNPPGGVTEAFF. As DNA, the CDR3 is TGTGCCAGTAGTAACCCCCCGGGGGGAGTCACTGAAGCTTTCTTT.

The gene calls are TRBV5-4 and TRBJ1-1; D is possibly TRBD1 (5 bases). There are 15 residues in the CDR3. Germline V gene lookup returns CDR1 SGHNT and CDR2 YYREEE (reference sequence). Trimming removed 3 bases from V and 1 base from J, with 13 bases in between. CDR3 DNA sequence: TGTGCCAGCAGCTCCCCCGGCAGGGCGAACACTGAAGCTTTCTTT. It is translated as CASSSPGRANTEAFF.

The CDR3 sequence: CASSRGREQYF. CDR3 nucleotide sequence: TGTGCCAGCAGCCGGGGGCGGGAGCAGTACTTC. The V gene is TRBV3-1 (or the pseudogene TRBV3-2), the J gene TRBJ2-7; tentative D call: TRBD1 (6 bases). V lost 4 bases and J lost 7, with 8 bases in between. This CDR3 is built from 11 residues. Looked up from germline, CDR1 is LGHDT and CDR2 is YNNKEL (reference sequence).